The T cell receptor beta chain under discussion was sequenced for a study of T cells in Graves' hyperthyroidism and ophthalmopathy. The source material, RNA transcripts, was used to amplify TCR beta CDR3 regions. HTBI primers drove first-round RT-PCR of the TCR CDR3. TCRdb analysed the multiplex PCR reads with MiXCR anew, one entry per CDR3 protein. The sample records 500,000 to 650,000 distinct CDR3 sequences, 40% to 50% being singletons. Diagnosing involved the use of clinical symptoms, serum thyroxine and TRAb, thyroid ultrasound and orbital computed tomography. This clonotype occurred once. The junction shows a germline mismatch at one end, possibly a read error. CDR3 length: 15 amino acids. Germline loops: CDR1 MGHRA, CDR2 YSYEKL.

Sequenced sample: peripheral blood or thyroid tissue (not recorded which). This receptor was taken from an adult woman with Graves' disease, either hyperthyroidism or ophthalmopathy (not recorded which). The chain recombines TRBV4-1 with TRBJ2-5; TRBD1 or TRBD2 may be the D gene (5 bases each). CDR3 DNA: TGCGCCAGCAGCCAAAAGGGGACGGAAGGGGAGACCCAGAACTTC. The encoded protein is CASSQKGTEGETQNF.